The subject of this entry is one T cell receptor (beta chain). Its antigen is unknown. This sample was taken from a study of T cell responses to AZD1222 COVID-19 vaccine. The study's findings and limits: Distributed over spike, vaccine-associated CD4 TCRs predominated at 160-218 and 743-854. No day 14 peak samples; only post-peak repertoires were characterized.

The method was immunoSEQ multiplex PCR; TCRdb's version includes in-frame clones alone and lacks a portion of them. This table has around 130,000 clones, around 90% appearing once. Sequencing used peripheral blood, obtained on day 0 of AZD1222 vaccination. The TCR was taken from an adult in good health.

The CDR3 spells CASSLAGGKRETQYF. CDR3 bases: TGTGCCAGCAGCCTAGCGGGGGGGAAGAGAGAGACCCAGTACTTC. This rearrangement joins TRBV7-3 to TRBJ2-5, with 12 nucleotides matching TRBD2. The germline V gene encodes CDR1 SGHTA and CDR2 FQGTGA. V shed 5 bases, J shed 4 bases, and the junction held 5 bases outside the gene matches. CDR3 length: 15 amino acids.